This T cell receptor (beta chain) derives from a study of blood T cell repertoires in COVID-19. Study summary: Samples came from the United States, Italy and Spain, spanning acute and convalescent COVID-19. Sources were T cells, B-cell-depleted T cells, or PBMCs; the material itself was cDNA or gDNA.

Here immunoSEQ multiplex PCR was the method, and the copy in TCRdb shows in-frame clones only, minus some. The sample lists fewer than 200,000 clones, 92% occurring once. The germline V gene has CDR1 MDHEN and CDR2 SYDVKM. The CDR3 is 11 residues long. Trimming shortened V by 8 bases and J by 13 bases, and 12 bases separated the two germline ends. V usage is TRBV28 and J usage is TRBJ1-6; D perhaps matches TRBD1 (5 bases). This TCR came from a man aged 25-45 years with COVID-19, enrolled during active disease. Sequenced: peripheral blood. The CDR3 here is CASAGGGPLHF. The CDR3 DNA sequence: TGTGCCAGCGCTGGGGGGGGGCCCCTCCACTTT.